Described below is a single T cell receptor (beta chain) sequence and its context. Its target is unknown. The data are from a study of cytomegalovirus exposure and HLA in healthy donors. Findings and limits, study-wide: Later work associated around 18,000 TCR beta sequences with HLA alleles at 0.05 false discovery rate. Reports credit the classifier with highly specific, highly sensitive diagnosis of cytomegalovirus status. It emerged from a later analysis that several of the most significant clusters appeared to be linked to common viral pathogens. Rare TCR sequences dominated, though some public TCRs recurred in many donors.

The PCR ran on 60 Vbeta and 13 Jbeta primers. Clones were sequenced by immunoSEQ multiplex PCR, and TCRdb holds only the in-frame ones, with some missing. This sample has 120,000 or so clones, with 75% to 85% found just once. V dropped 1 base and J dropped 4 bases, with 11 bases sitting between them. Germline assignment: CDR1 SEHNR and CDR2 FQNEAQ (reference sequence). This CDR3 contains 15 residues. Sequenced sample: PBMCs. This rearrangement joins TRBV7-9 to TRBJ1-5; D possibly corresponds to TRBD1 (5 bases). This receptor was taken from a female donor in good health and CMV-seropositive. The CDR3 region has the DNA TGTGCCAGCAGCTTAGGGACACATGGAAATCAGCCCCAGCATTTT. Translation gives CASSLGTHGNQPQHF.